Presented here are 11 T cell receptor beta chains from one specimen sequenced in a study of T cells after yellow fever vaccination. TCRdb ran MiXCR on the 5' RACE reads and lists one entry per CDR3 protein. The sample records around 590,000 distinct CDR3 sequences, roughly an eighth being singletons. Sequences were derived from PBMCs, sampled on the day of the yellow fever booster vaccination. These TCRs come from a man aged 25-40 years who received the YFV17D yellow fever vaccine.

This clonotype has more than one count but fewer than ten. The V gene is TRBV29-1, the J gene TRBJ2-1, with 9 bases that match TRBD2. Germline assignment: CDR1 SQVTM and CDR2 ANQGSEA. This CDR3 spans 14 amino acids. With V trimmed by 4 bases and J by 12 bases, 13 bases remained unmatched. The CDR3 DNA reads TGCAGCGTTGGGGCTAGCGGGAACCCGGATGGGCAGTTCTTC. This gives the protein CSVGASGNPDGQFF.

A few counts support this clonotype. V is TRBV24-1 and J is TRBJ1-2; D is ambiguous. Germline CDR1 and CDR2: KGHDR and SFDVKD. V was trimmed by 1 base and J by 4 bases, leaving 6 bases between them. There are 13 residues in the CDR3. The CDR3 coding sequence is TGTGCCACCAGTGATTTCTCGGGCTATGGCTACACCTTC. This translates into CATSDFSGYGYTF.

This clonotype was picked up many times. The V and J genes are TRBV20-1 and TRBJ2-7, with D perhaps TRBD1 (6 bases). Germline-derived CDR1 and CDR2 are DFQATT and SNEGSKA (reference sequence). Trimming cost V 2 bases and J 8 bases, with 19 bases left between them. The CDR3 contains 14 residues. CDR3 region: CSARLSARQGKQYF. CDR3 DNA: TGCAGTGCTAGACTTAGCGCACGGCAGGGGAAGCAGTACTTC.

The gene calls are TRBV2 and TRBJ1-2; D call uncertain. With 6 bases removed from V and 3 bases from J, the gap between germline ends came to 11 bases. The length of the CDR3 is 13 residues. The germline V gene encodes CDR1 SNHLY and CDR2 FYNNEI. As DNA, the CDR3 is TGTGCCAGCAGCAAGACGGTTTACTATGGCTACACCTTC. It codes for CASSKTVYYGYTF.

In this sample, this clonotype turned up a few times. The chain joins TRBV7-9 to TRBJ2-2; 7 nucleotides match TRBD1. V was pared by 5 bases and J by 0 bases, with 6 bases of the junction left unmatched. In germline, CDR1 is SEHNR, CDR2 FQNEAQ (reference sequence). CDR3 length: 16 amino acids. CDR3 region: CASSLRQGTNTGELFF. DNA of the CDR3: TGTGCCAGCAGCCTGCGACAGGGCACGAACACCGGGGAGCTGTTTTTT.

This clonotype was detected only a few times. The rearrangement links TRBV15 to TRBJ2-3; TRBD2 agrees at 7 bases. This CDR3 comprises 17 residues. The V segment lost 0 bases and the J segment 4 bases; nucleotides outside the gene matches: 10. The germline gives CDR1 LNHNV, CDR2 YYDKDF (reference sequence). The CDR3 DNA follows: TGTGCCACCAGCAGAGATCTCACTAGCGCGAGGGCAGATACGCAGTATTTT. It translates to CATSRDLTSARADTQYF.

This chain links TRBV7-9 with TRBJ2-3; no clear D. CDR3 length: 15 residues. The V end was cut by 1 base, the J end by 1 base, with 9 bases between. Per germline, CDR1 SEHNR and CDR2 FQNEAQ (reference sequence). In DNA, the CDR3 is TGTGCCAGCAGCTTAGTCGGCTGGCGCACAGATACGCAGTATTTT. Translating gives CASSLVGWRTDTQYF.

This clonotype occurred many times. This chain connects TRBV20-1 to TRBJ2-3; 12 bases are a match to TRBD2. The CDR3 runs to 17 residues. Germline V gives CDR1 DFQATT, CDR2 SNEGSKA (reference sequence). The V and J ends lost 0 bases and 4 bases, in that order; junction bases with no gene match: 8. CDR3 coding DNA: TGCAGTGCTAGAGATCGATTCCTAGCGGGAGGGCCAGATACGCAGTATTTT. Translation gives CSARDRFLAGGPDTQYF.

The chain couples TRBV5-1 to TRBJ2-5; D is perhaps TRBD1 or TRBD2 (5 bases each). The germline CDR1 and CDR2 sequences are SGHRS and YFSETQ. V lost 3 bases to trimming and J lost 2 bases, with 11 bases between them. This CDR3 has 14 amino acids. The chain's CDR3 is CASSSGDLQETQYF. The DNA of the CDR3 is TGCGCCAGCAGCTCCGGGGACCTACAAGAGACCCAGTACTTC.

Only a few counts were recorded for this clonotype. The rearrangement joins TRBV19 to TRBJ1-5; the D gene is possibly TRBD1 (5 bases). V was shortened by 5 bases and J by 6 bases, with 8 bases between the two germline ends. The CDR3 is made up of 12 amino acids. Germline V CDR1 and CDR2: LNHDA, SQIVND (reference sequence). CDR3 in amino acids: CASSDSGQPQHF. The CDR3 DNA is TGTGCCAGTAGTGACAGTGGTCAGCCCCAGCATTTT.

The chain recombines TRBV11-2 with TRBJ2-1; possibly TRBD1 for D (6 bases). Per germline, CDR1 SGHAT and CDR2 FQNNGV. This CDR3 contains 20 residues. Trimming removed 5 bases from V and 6 bases from J, with 32 bases in between. For the CDR3, the DNA is TGTGCCAGCAGCCACCGGGACCAGACGATTTTAGGTCTCAGGGGCAATGAGCAGTTCTTC. Protein product: CASSHRDQTILGLRGNEQFF.